The clone carrying this T cell receptor beta chain was counted a few times. With 7 bases clipped from V and 3 bases from J, the junction kept 8 bases outside the gene matches. This CDR3 spans 15 amino acids. Germline V gene lookup returns CDR1 MNHEY and CDR2 SVGAGI. Produced via immunoSEQ multiplex PCR; TCRdb's table is partial and in-frame only. The sample includes over 400,000 clones, 92% of them seen just once. This sample was included in a study of Ad26.COV2.S vaccination and SARS-CoV-2 variants. Background on the study: Trial arm assignment for the donor was COV1001 Ad26.COV2.S. Intramuscular Ad26.COV2.S doses were given once or twice, 56 days apart.

Indicated treatment: roughly 18 received Ad26.COV2.S at low or high dose, single or two shots; roughly five received placebo; per-sample allocation not given. Collection of the samples took place on day 63 after the first injection of vaccine or placebo. The vaccine delivered Wuhan-strain SARS-CoV-2 spike through an Ad26 vector. The specimen comprised peripheral blood, sampled in a trial of Ad26.COV2.S vaccine versus placebo. The receptor's source is a person aged 18-60 years who received the Ad26.COV2.S COVID-19 vaccine or a placebo. The V call is TRBV6-5, the J call TRBJ1-3; 8 nucleotides agree with TRBD1. CDR3 sequence (DNA): TGTGCCAGCACGTACCAACAGGGGGTTGGAAACACCATATATTTT. Translation: CASTYQQGVGNTIYF.